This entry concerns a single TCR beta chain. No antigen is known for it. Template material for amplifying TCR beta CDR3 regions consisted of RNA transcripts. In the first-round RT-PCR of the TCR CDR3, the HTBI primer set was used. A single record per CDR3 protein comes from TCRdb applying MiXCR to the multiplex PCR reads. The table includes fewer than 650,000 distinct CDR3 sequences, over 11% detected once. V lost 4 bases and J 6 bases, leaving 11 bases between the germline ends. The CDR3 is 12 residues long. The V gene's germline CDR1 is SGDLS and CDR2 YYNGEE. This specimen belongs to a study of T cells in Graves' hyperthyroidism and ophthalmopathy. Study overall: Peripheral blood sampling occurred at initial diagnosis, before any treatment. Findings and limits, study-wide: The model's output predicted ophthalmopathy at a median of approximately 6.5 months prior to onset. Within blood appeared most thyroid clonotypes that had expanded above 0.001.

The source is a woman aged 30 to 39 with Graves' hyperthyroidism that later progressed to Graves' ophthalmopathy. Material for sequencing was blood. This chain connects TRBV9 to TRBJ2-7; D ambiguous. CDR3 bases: TGTGCCAGCAGCCCGAACGATGGCGAGCAGTACTTC. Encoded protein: CASSPNDGEQYF.